A selection of T cell receptor beta chains follows, all from one sample in a study of cytomegalovirus exposure and HLA in healthy donors. The protocol was immunoSEQ multiplex PCR, while the TCRdb copy is restricted to in-frame clones and leaves out a portion. Among 95,000 or so clones listed, 81% were seen once. The sequencing input was PBMCs. The receptors derive from a woman aged 70 to 79 in good health and CMV-seropositive. CDR3s include the opening cysteine and the closing phenylalanine or tryptophan. Each record gives: clone size, D gene, V gene, J gene, CDR3 protein, CDR3 DNA. D genes are given only for firm matches. Rows may omit the clone size; those that give it use once, few, many or a size class.

abundance: few
d_gene: .
v_gene: TRBV19
j_gene: TRBJ2-7
CDR3aa: CATSILAGVNEQYF
CDR3nt: TGTGCCACCTCCATTTTGGCAGGGGTTAACGAGCAGTACTTC

abundance: .
d_gene: .
v_gene: TRBV28
j_gene: TRBJ2-5
CDR3aa: CASSSHRDTETQYF
CDR3nt: TGTGCCAGCAGTTCACACCGGGACACAGAGACCCAGTACTTC

abundance: .
d_gene: .
v_gene: TRBV15
j_gene: TRBJ2-5
CDR3aa: CATSRERGETQYF
CDR3nt: TGTGCCACCAGCAGAGAACGAGGGGAGACCCAGTACTTC

abundance: .
d_gene: .
v_gene: TRBV5-3
j_gene: TRBJ1-4
CDR3aa: CARSLAERTETINEKLFF
CDR3nt: TGTGCCAGAAGCTTGGCCGAACGTACGGAGACTATTAATGAAAAACTGTTTTTT

abundance: .
d_gene: .
v_gene: TRBV19
j_gene: TRBJ2-2
CDR3aa: CASSVSENTGELFF
CDR3nt: TGTGCCAGTAGTGTGTCAGAGAACACCGGGGAGCTGTTTTTT

abundance: few
d_gene: .
v_gene: TRBV7-9
j_gene: TRBJ1-5
CDR3aa: CASSLGADNQPQHF
CDR3nt: TGTGCCAGCAGCCTGGGGGCCGACAATCAGCCCCAGCATTTT

abundance: .
d_gene: .
v_gene: TRBV2
j_gene: TRBJ2-7
CDR3aa: CASSLDFYEQYF
CDR3nt: TGTGCCAGCAGTTTGGACTTCTACGAGCAGTACTTC

abundance: .
d_gene: TRBD1
v_gene: TRBV9
j_gene: TRBJ1-1
CDR3aa: CASSVGGQIMNTEAFF
CDR3nt: TGTGCCAGCAGCGTAGGGGGACAGATTATGAACACTGAAGCTTTCTTT

abundance: .
d_gene: TRBD1
v_gene: TRBV19
j_gene: TRBJ2-7
CDR3aa: CASSTGQGFGEQYF
CDR3nt: TGTGCCAGTAGCACGGGACAGGGATTCGGGGAGCAGTACTTC

abundance: .
d_gene: TRBD2
v_gene: TRBV12-5
j_gene: TRBJ2-1
CDR3aa: CASTTGGGTIDEQFF
CDR3nt: TGTGCTAGTACGACGGGGGGAGGTACTATCGATGAGCAGTTCTTC

abundance: .
d_gene: TRBD2
v_gene: TRBV7-7
j_gene: TRBJ2-1
CDR3aa: CASSFSGLAREQFF
CDR3nt: TGTGCTAGCAGCTTTTCCGGACTAGCGAGGGAGCAGTTCTTC

abundance: .
d_gene: TRBD1
v_gene: TRBV4-1
j_gene: TRBJ2-3
CDR3aa: CASSQVSQGVDTQYF
CDR3nt: TGCGCCAGCAGCCAAGTATCACAGGGGGTAGATACGCAGTATTTT

abundance: once
d_gene: .
v_gene: TRBV28
j_gene: TRBJ2-4
CDR3aa: CASSSQPVGSKNIQYF
CDR3nt: TGTGCCAGCAGTTCCCAACCGGTCGGGAGCAAAAACATTCAGTACTTC

abundance: .
d_gene: TRBD2
v_gene: TRBV28
j_gene: TRBJ2-1
CDR3aa: CASSSGLAGLSYNEQFF
CDR3nt: TGTGCCAGCAGTTCGGGACTAGCGGGCCTCTCCTACAATGAGCAGTTCTTC

abundance: .
d_gene: .
v_gene: TRBV7-9
j_gene: TRBJ2-3
CDR3aa: CASSPPDSWGGTDTQYF
CDR3nt: TGTGCCAGCAGCCCACCAGACTCCTGGGGAGGCACAGATACGCAGTATTTT

abundance: .
d_gene: .
v_gene: TRBV28
j_gene: TRBJ2-7
CDR3aa: CASSGAGSYEQYF
CDR3nt: TGTGCCAGCAGTGGGGCAGGCTCCTACGAGCAGTACTTC

abundance: .
d_gene: .
v_gene: TRBV19
j_gene: TRBJ1-1
CDR3aa: CASSIRGGDTEAFF
CDR3nt: TGTGCCAGTAGTATTAGGGGGGGGGACACTGAAGCTTTCTTT

abundance: .
d_gene: TRBD1
v_gene: TRBV19
j_gene: TRBJ2-2
CDR3aa: CASSISSTGEPGELFF
CDR3nt: TGTGCCAGTAGTATATCCTCAACAGGGGAACCCGGGGAGCTGTTTTTT

abundance: .
d_gene: TRBD1
v_gene: TRBV7-3
j_gene: TRBJ2-2
CDR3aa: CASSRQGNTGELFF
CDR3nt: TGTGCCAGCAGCCGACAGGGAAACACCGGGGAGCTGTTTTTT

abundance: .
d_gene: .
v_gene: TRBV7-2
j_gene: TRBJ2-4
CDR3aa: CASSRGGRKENIQYF
CDR3nt: TGTGCCAGCAGCCGAGGTGGGAGGAAGGAAAACATTCAGTACTTC

abundance: .
d_gene: TRBD2
v_gene: TRBV7-2
j_gene: TRBJ2-1
CDR3aa: CASSLGLAGFTEQFF
CDR3nt: TGTGCCAGCAGCTTAGGACTAGCGGGATTCACTGAGCAGTTCTTC

abundance: once
d_gene: TRBD1
v_gene: TRBV30
j_gene: TRBJ1-2
CDR3aa: CAWSYGQGAGYGYTF
CDR3nt: TGTGCCTGGAGTTACGGACAGGGGGCTGGCTATGGCTACACCTTC

abundance: .
d_gene: TRBD1
v_gene: TRBV19
j_gene: TRBJ1-5
CDR3aa: CASSPVDRGYQPQHF
CDR3nt: TGTGCCAGTAGTCCGGTGGACAGGGGCTATCAGCCCCAGCATTTT

abundance: few
d_gene: .
v_gene: TRBV6-1
j_gene: TRBJ1-4
CDR3aa: CASKVGTPTNEKLFF
CDR3nt: TGTGCCAGCAAAGTTGGGACACCTACTAATGAAAAACTGTTTTTT

abundance: .
d_gene: .
v_gene: TRBV5-1
j_gene: TRBJ2-7
CDR3aa: CASSFEALAEQYF
CDR3nt: TGCGCCAGCAGCTTCGAGGCTCTCGCCGAGCAGTACTTC

abundance: .
d_gene: TRBD2
v_gene: TRBV14
j_gene: TRBJ2-1
CDR3aa: CASSQGGGRTYNEQFF
CDR3nt: TGTGCCAGCAGCCAAGGAGGCGGGAGGACTTACAATGAGCAGTTCTTC

abundance: .
d_gene: .
v_gene: TRBV6-5
j_gene: TRBJ2-7
CDR3aa: CASTPRGGNYEQYF
CDR3nt: TGTGCCAGCACGCCAAGAGGAGGGAACTACGAGCAGTACTTC

abundance: .
d_gene: TRBD2
v_gene: TRBV27
j_gene: TRBJ2-7
CDR3aa: CASTTLAGGPYEQYF
CDR3nt: TGTGCCAGCACCACTCTAGCGGGAGGGCCGTACGAGCAGTACTTC

abundance: .
d_gene: TRBD1
v_gene: TRBV6-6
j_gene: TRBJ1-4
CDR3aa: CASSTTGGGTEKLFF
CDR3nt: TGTGCCAGCAGTACAACAGGGGGGGGTACTGAAAAACTGTTTTTT

abundance: .
d_gene: .
v_gene: TRBV6-5
j_gene: TRBJ1-6
CDR3aa: CASSSQIRGLHF
CDR3nt: TGTGCCAGCAGTTCTCAAATTCGGGGCCTCCACTTT

abundance: .
d_gene: TRBD2
v_gene: TRBV7-3
j_gene: TRBJ2-2
CDR3aa: CASSLRGGGGLNTGELFF
CDR3nt: TGTGCCAGCAGCTTAAGGGGGGGTGGCGGTTTGAACACCGGGGAGCTGTTTTTT

abundance: .
d_gene: TRBD2
v_gene: TRBV9
j_gene: TRBJ2-5
CDR3aa: CASSAAGLAGRETQYF
CDR3nt: TGTGCCAGCAGCGCAGCCGGGCTAGCGGGAAGAGAGACCCAGTACTTC

abundance: .
d_gene: .
v_gene: TRBV5-1
j_gene: TRBJ2-5
CDR3aa: CASSLEVQGTVETQYF
CDR3nt: TGCGCCAGCAGCTTGGAGGTGCAGGGAACCGTGGAGACCCAGTACTTC

abundance: .
d_gene: .
v_gene: TRBV5-5
j_gene: TRBJ1-4
CDR3aa: CASSLSQANEKLFF
CDR3nt: TGTGCCAGCAGCTTGTCACAAGCTAATGAAAAACTGTTTTTT

abundance: .
d_gene: TRBD1
v_gene: TRBV19
j_gene: TRBJ1-1
CDR3aa: CASSQQGGTEAFF
CDR3nt: TGTGCCAGTAGTCAACAGGGGGGGACTGAAGCTTTCTTT

abundance: once
d_gene: TRBD2
v_gene: TRBV7-9
j_gene: TRBJ2-1
CDR3aa: CASSLAASGRGEQFF
CDR3nt: TGTGCCAGCAGCTTAGCTGCTAGCGGGAGAGGTGAGCAGTTCTTC

abundance: .
d_gene: TRBD1
v_gene: TRBV4-3
j_gene: TRBJ2-7
CDR3aa: CASSPGQGLPGEQYF
CDR3nt: TGCGCCAGCAGCCCCGGACAGGGCCTCCCTGGGGAGCAGTACTTC

abundance: .
d_gene: TRBD2
v_gene: TRBV18
j_gene: TRBJ2-4
CDR3aa: CASSPGQLAGPAKNIQYF
CDR3nt: TGTGCCAGCTCCCCTGGACAGCTAGCGGGTCCAGCCAAAAACATTCAGTACTTC

abundance: .
d_gene: .
v_gene: TRBV5-1
j_gene: TRBJ2-7
CDR3aa: CASSPVAGPYEQYF
CDR3nt: TGCGCCAGCAGCCCGGTGGCAGGGCCCTACGAGCAGTACTTC

abundance: .
d_gene: TRBD2
v_gene: TRBV12-5
j_gene: TRBJ2-7
CDR3aa: CAGVGAGAEEQYF
CDR3nt: TGTGCTGGGGTAGGAGCGGGAGCTGAGGAGCAGTACTTC

abundance: .
d_gene: .
v_gene: TRBV5-5
j_gene: TRBJ2-1
CDR3aa: CASSPLSGALNEQFF
CDR3nt: TGTGCCAGCAGCCCACTATCGGGAGCGTTAAATGAGCAGTTCTTC

abundance: .
d_gene: .
v_gene: TRBV6-5
j_gene: TRBJ2-5
CDR3aa: CASSRTVTWETQYF
CDR3nt: TGTGCCAGCAGTAGGACAGTGACCTGGGAGACCCAGTACTTC

abundance: .
d_gene: .
v_gene: TRBV4-1
j_gene: TRBJ2-2
CDR3aa: CASSQSGWESGELFF
CDR3nt: TGCGCCAGCAGCCAATCGGGGTGGGAGAGCGGGGAGCTGTTTTTT

abundance: .
d_gene: .
v_gene: TRBV5-4
j_gene: TRBJ2-3
CDR3aa: CASSGNERDTQYF
CDR3nt: TGTGCCAGCAGCGGCAACGAAAGAGATACGCAGTATTTT

abundance: .
d_gene: .
v_gene: TRBV14
j_gene: TRBJ1-1
CDR3aa: CASSQTQSGTEAFF
CDR3nt: TGTGCCAGCAGCCAAACACAATCTGGCACTGAAGCTTTCTTT

abundance: .
d_gene: TRBD1
v_gene: TRBV6-1
j_gene: TRBJ1-2
CDR3aa: CASGTVTKAVGYTF
CDR3nt: TGTGCCAGCGGGACAGTGACTAAGGCGGTCGGCTACACCTTC

abundance: .
d_gene: TRBD2
v_gene: TRBV7-3
j_gene: TRBJ2-5
CDR3aa: CASSLTAGGRETQYF
CDR3nt: TGTGCCAGCAGCTTAACGGCGGGAGGGCGAGAGACCCAGTACTTC

abundance: .
d_gene: TRBD1
v_gene: TRBV28
j_gene: TRBJ1-2
CDR3aa: CATCFGGTGRFSNYGYTF
CDR3nt: TGTGCCACCTGCTTCGGAGGGACAGGGCGGTTCTCTAACTATGGCTACACCTTC